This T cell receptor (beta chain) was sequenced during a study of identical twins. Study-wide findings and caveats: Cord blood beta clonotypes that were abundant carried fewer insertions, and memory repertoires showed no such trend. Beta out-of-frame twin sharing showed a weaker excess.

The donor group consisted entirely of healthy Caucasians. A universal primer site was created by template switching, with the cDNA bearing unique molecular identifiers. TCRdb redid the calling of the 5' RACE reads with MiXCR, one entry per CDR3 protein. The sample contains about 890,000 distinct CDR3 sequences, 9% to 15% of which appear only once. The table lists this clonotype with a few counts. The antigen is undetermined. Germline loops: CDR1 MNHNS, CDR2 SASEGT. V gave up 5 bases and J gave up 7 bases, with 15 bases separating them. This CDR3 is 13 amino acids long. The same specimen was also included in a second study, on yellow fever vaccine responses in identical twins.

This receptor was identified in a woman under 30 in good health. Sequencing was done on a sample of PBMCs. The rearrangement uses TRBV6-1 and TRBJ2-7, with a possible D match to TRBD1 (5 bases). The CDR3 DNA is TGTGCCAGCAGTCCCCGACAGCTTGGGGAGCAGTACGTC. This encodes CASSPRQLGEQYV.